The T cell receptor (beta chain) under discussion was sequenced for a study of Graves' ophthalmopathy and Graves' hyperthyroidism. Across the whole study: No progression to ophthalmopathy over 18 months defined stable hyperthyroidism. Overall study findings and caveats: Among thyroid clonotypes expanded above 0.001 frequency, most also appeared in blood.

The V and J ends lost 1 base and 4 bases, in that order; junction bases with no gene match: 4. The germline CDR1 and CDR2 sequences are SGHRS and YFSETQ. The CDR3 consists of 16 residues. For this clonotype: Its antigen is unknown.

RNA transcripts were the source from which TCR beta CDR3 regions were amplified. The first round was an RT-PCR with HTBI primers, and the second round was a multiplex PCR. TCRdb processed the multiplex PCR reads anew with MiXCR; each CDR3 protein has one entry. The data show 1 million to 1.3 million distinct CDR3 sequences, about two fifths seen once. The sequence was collected from an adult man with Graves' hyperthyroidism. The genes are TRBV5-1 and TRBJ2-3, with 12 bases lining up with TRBD1. The sample was peripheral blood or thyroid tissue (not recorded which). As DNA, the CDR3 is TGCGCCAGCAGCTTGTTGGGACAGGGGGCTGCAGATACGCAGTATTTT. Its translation is CASSLLGQGAADTQYF.